This TCR beta chain was found in a study of cytomegalovirus exposure and HLA in healthy donors. This CDR3 comprises 16 residues. Germline V gene lookup returns CDR1 PRHDT and CDR2 FYEKMQ (reference sequence). V trimming: 5 bases; J trimming: 0 bases; junction bases outside the gene matches: 6. Only one count was recorded for this clone. The PCR was carried out with 60 Vbeta primers and 13 Jbeta primers. Method: immunoSEQ multiplex PCR; TCRdb's copy keeps in-frame clones and lacks some. The table records 30,000 to 35,000 clones, about 79% of them present only once. The gene calls are TRBV13 and TRBJ2-2; 7 nucleotides match TRBD1. Sequencing was done on a sample of PBMCs. This sequence originates from a woman aged 18-35 years in good health and CMV-seronegative. The DNA of the CDR3 is TGTGCCAGCAGCGACTCGACAGGGCCGAACACCGGGGAGCTGTTTTTT. Its translation is CASSDSTGPNTGELFF.